This entry is about one T cell receptor (beta chain). The junction and the germline gene differ at one end; a read error may be behind it. The data stem from a study of T cells after yellow fever vaccination. TCRdb independently ran MiXCR on the 5' RACE reads; one entry per CDR3 protein. The data show some 390,000 distinct CDR3 sequences, 18% seen once. CDR3 length equals 12 residues. Germline values: CDR1 MGHRA, CDR2 YSYEKL. This material consisted of PBMCs, taken before the yellow fever booster vaccination. J is TRBJ2-1 and V is TRBV4-1; D uncertain. The TCR originated in a young man who received the YFV17D yellow fever vaccine. CDR3 residues: CASSKDDNEQFF. DNA of the CDR3: TGCGCCAGCAGCAAAGACGACAATGAGCAGTTCTTC.